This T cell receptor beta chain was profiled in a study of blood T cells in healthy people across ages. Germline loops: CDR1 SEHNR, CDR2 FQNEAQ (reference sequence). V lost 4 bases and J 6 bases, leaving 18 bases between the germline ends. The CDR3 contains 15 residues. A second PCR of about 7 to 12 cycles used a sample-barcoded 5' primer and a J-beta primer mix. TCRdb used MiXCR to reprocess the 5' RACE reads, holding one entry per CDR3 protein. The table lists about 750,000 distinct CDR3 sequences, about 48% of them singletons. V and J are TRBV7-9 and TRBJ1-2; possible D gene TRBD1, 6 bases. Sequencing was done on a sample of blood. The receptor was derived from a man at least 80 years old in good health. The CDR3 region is CASSSNNPGVDGYTF. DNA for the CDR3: TGTGCCAGCAGCTCAAACAATCCAGGGGTGGATGGCTACACCTTC.